This TCR beta chain emerged from a study of T cell repertoires in cytomegalovirus infection. V was shortened by 5 bases and J by 8 bases, with 12 bases between the two germline ends. The length of the CDR3 is 12 residues. Germline V lookup: CDR1 SGHVS, CDR2 FQNEAQ. TCRdb re-derived calls from the reads in MiXCR, one entry per CDR3 protein. The table lists approximately 250,000 distinct CDR3 sequences, roughly 10% of them singletons. This clonotype has a handful of counts. Antigen: not known. Findings and caveats of the study: Cumulative frequency of public TCR beta families picked out carriers of CMV plus the relevant HLA.

The receptor comes from a human donor in good health (CMV status not recorded). Some clones in this sample may be carry-over from other donors' samples. Material: PBMCs. The chain employs TRBV7-8 and TRBJ1-1; no clear D. CDR3 in DNA: TGTGCCAGCAGCGACTCAAGGATGGAAGCTTTCTTT. Translation gives CASSDSRMEAFF.